These 8 T cell receptor beta chains were sequenced from one sample in a study of OX40 agonist ivuxolimab in advanced cancers. TCRdb keeps only in-frame clones here, not all; method: immunoSEQ multiplex PCR. The data contain approximately 74,000 clones, around 85% of them singletons. The sample here was CD4+ or CD8+ T cells sorted from blood, taken in a trial of the OX40 agonist ivuxolimab. The receptors stem from an adult with an advanced solid tumor such as melanoma, head and neck, liver or kidney cancer.

The CDR3 spells CASRFELGGQNQPQHF. CDR3 nucleotide sequence: TGTGCCAGCAGATTTGAATTAGGGGGACAGAATCAGCCCCAGCATTTT. This sequence joins TRBV28 and TRBJ1-5; 7 nucleotides match TRBD1. Germline CDR1 is MDHEN and CDR2 is SYDVKM. V was clipped by 6 bases and J by 4 bases; unmatched bases: 12. The CDR3 is 16 amino acids.

The genes are TRBV7-6 and TRBJ2-5, with TRBD1 matching 7 bases. Gene TRBJ2-7 matches the end of the DNA better, so the J call may be wrong. The CDR3 runs 13 residues. The germline V gene has CDR1 SGHVS and CDR2 FNYEAQ. The CDR3 loop is CASSPTGAYEQYF. In DNA form, the CDR3 reads TGTGCCAGCAGCCCCACAGGGGCCTACGAGCAGTACTTC.

CDR3 protein: CASSYSNPSSAAFF. As DNA, the CDR3 is TGTGCCAGCAGTTACTCAAATCCCTCCTCCGCAGCTTTCTTT. The rearrangement joins TRBV6-5 to TRBJ1-1; D is unresolved. Trimming removed 0 bases from V and 10 bases from J, with 15 bases in between. Germline V lookup: CDR1 MNHEY, CDR2 SVGAGI. The CDR3 covers 14 residues.

V is TRBV5-8 and J is TRBJ2-1; 12 bases are shared with TRBD1. Trimming cost V 5 bases and J 7 bases; bases outside gene matches: 7. The CDR3 runs 15 residues. Germline assignment: CDR1 SGHTS and CDR2 YDEGEE. In DNA form, the CDR3 reads TGTGCCAGCAGTCCCGGGACAGGGGGCCGGAATGAGCAGTTCTTC. Translation gives CASSPGTGGRNEQFF.

This clone was seen only once. The chain employs TRBV7-8 and TRBJ2-1, with 11 bases identical to TRBD2. The length of the CDR3 is 15 residues. V was pared by 4 bases and J by 5 bases, with 4 bases of the junction left unmatched. Germline V gives CDR1 SGHVS, CDR2 FQNEAQ. This CDR3 reads CASSSLAGGNNEQFF. CDR3 DNA sequence: TGTGCCAGCAGCTCGCTAGCGGGGGGTAACAATGAGCAGTTCTTC. The full variable domain, its missing parts supplied by reference TRBV7-8 and TRBJ2-1, is GAGVSQSPRYKVAKRGQDVALRCDPISGHVSLFWYQQALGQGPEFLTYFQNEAQLDKSGLPSDRFFAERPEGSVSTLKIQRTQQEDSAVYLCASSSLAGGNNEQFFGPGTRLTVL.

The chain carries TRBV30 and TRBJ2-4, with 14 bases identical to TRBD2. V gave up 4 bases and J gave up 2 bases; unmatched junction bases: 7. The CDR3 has 17 residues. In germline, CDR1 is GTSNPN, CDR2 SVGIG (reference sequence). The CDR3 DNA reads TGTGCCTGGAAACTTGGACTAGCGGGGGGCCCCAAAAACATTCAGTACTTC. This encodes CAWKLGLAGGPKNIQYF.

The genes are TRBV5-1 and TRBJ2-2, with D tentatively TRBD1 (6 bases). This CDR3 is built from 15 residues. Trimming pared 0 bases from V and 1 base from J, leaving 7 bases between. Germline V CDR1 and CDR2: SGHRS, YFSETQ. The CDR3 sequence: CASSLGDKNTGELFF. The DNA of the CDR3 is TGCGCCAGCAGCTTGGGGGACAAGAACACCGGGGAGCTGTTTTTT.

The chain employs TRBV2 and TRBJ2-3; 9 bases map to TRBD2. This CDR3 is built from 15 residues. V lost 7 bases and J lost 1; bases outside the gene matches: 6. Germline lookup yields CDR1 SNHLY and CDR2 FYNNEI. The CDR3 region is CASMPSGAGTDTQYF. The CDR3 coding sequence is TGTGCCAGCATGCCTAGCGGGGCCGGCACAGATACGCAGTATTTT. Based on the CDR3 plus reference TRBV2 and TRBJ2-3, the full variable domain is EPEVTQTPSHQVTQMGQEVILRCVPISNHLYFYWYRQILGQKVEFLVSFYNNEISEKSEIFDDQFSVERPDGSNFTLKIRSTKLEDSAMYFCASMPSGAGTDTQYFGPGTRLTVL.